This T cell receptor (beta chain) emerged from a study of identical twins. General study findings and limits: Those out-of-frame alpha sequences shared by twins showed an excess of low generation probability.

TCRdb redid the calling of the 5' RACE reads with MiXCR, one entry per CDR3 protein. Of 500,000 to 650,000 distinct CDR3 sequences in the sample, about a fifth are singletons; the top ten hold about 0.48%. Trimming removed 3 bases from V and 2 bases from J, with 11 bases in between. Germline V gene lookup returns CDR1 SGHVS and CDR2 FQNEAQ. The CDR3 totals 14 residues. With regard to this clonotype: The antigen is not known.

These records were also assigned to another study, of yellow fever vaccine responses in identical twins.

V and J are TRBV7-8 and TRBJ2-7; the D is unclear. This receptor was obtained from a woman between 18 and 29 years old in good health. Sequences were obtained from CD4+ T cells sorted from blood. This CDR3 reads CASSFRTRPYEQYF. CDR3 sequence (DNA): TGTGCCAGCAGCTTCCGGACGAGACCCTACGAGCAGTACTTC.